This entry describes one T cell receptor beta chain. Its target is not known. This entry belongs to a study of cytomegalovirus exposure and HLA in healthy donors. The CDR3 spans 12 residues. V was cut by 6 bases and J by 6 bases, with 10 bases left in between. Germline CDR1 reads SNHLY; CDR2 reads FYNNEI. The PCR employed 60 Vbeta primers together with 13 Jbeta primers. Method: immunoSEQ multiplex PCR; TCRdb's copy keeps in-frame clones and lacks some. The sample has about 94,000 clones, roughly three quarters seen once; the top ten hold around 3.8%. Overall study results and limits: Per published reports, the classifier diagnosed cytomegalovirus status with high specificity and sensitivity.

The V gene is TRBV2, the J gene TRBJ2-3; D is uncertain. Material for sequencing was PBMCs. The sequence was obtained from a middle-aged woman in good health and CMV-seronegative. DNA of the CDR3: TGTGCCAGCAGCTACCTGCCCGATACGCAGTATTTT. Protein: CASSYLPDTQYF.